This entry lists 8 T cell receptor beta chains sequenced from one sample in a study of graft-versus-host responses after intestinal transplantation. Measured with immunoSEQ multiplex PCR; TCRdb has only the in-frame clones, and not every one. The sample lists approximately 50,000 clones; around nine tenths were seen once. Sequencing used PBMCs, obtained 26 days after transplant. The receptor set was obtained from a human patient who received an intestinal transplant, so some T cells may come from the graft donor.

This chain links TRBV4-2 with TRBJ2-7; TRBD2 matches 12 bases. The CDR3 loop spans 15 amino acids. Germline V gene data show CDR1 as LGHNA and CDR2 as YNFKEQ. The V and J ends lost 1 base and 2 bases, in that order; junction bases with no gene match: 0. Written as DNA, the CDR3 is TGTGCCAGCAGCCAAGGACTAGCGGGGGCCTACGAGCAGTACTTC. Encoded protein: CASSQGLAGAYEQYF.

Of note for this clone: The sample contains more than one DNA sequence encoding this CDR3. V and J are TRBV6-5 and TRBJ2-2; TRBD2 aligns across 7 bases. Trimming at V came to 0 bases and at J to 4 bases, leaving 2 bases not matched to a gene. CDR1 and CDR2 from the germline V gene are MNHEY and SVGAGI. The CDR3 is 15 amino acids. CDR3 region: CASSYSPGGTGELFF. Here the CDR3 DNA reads TGTGCCAGCAGTTACTCACCGGGGGGCACCGGGGAGCTGTTTTTT.

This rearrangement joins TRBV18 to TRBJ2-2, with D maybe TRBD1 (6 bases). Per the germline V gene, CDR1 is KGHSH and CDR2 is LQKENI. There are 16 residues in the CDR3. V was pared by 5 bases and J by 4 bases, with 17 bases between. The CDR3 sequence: CASSFGWTDLTGELFF. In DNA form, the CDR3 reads TGTGCCAGCTCATTCGGTTGGACAGACCTCACCGGGGAGCTGTTTTTT. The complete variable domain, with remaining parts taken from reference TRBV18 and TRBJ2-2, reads NAGVMQNPRHLVRRRGQEARLRCSPMKGHSHVYWYRQLPEEGLKFMVYLQKENIIDESGMPKERFSAEFPKEGPSILRIQQVVRGDSAAYFCASSFGWTDLTGELFFGEGSRLTVL.

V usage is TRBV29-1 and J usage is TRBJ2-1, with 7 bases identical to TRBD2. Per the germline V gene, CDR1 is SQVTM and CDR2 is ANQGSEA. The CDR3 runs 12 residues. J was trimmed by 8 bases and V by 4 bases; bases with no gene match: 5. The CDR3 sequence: CSVVKGGDEQFF. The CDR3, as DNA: TGCAGCGTTGTGAAGGGAGGGGATGAGCAGTTCTTC.

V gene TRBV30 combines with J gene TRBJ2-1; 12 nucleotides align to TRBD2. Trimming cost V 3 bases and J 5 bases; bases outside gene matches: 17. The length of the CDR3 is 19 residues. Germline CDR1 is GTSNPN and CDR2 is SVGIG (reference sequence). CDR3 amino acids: CAWRGGGLAGGLTHNEQFF. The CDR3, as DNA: TGTGCCTGGAGGGGAGGTGGGCTAGCGGGGGGGTTGACCCACAATGAGCAGTTCTTC.

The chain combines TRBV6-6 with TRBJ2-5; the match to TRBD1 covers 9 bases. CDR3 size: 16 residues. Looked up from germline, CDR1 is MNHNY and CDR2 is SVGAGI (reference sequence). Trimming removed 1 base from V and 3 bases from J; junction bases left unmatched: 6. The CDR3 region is CASSYFLTGGEETQYF. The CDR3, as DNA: TGTGCCAGCAGTTACTTTTTGACAGGGGGAGAAGAGACCCAGTACTTC.

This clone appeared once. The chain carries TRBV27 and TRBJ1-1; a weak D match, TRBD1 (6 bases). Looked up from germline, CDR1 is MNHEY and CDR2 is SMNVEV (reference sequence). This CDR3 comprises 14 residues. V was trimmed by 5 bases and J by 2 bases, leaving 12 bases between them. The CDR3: CASSHGQSNTEAFF. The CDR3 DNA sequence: TGTGCCAGCAGTCACGGACAGAGTAACACTGAAGCTTTCTTT.

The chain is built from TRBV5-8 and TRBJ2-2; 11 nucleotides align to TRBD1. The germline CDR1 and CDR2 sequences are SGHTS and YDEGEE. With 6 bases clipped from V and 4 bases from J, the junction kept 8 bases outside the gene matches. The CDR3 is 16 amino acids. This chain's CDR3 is CASTSRDRGTTGELFF. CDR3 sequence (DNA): TGTGCCAGCACGTCTAGGGACAGGGGGACCACCGGGGAGCTGTTTTTT.